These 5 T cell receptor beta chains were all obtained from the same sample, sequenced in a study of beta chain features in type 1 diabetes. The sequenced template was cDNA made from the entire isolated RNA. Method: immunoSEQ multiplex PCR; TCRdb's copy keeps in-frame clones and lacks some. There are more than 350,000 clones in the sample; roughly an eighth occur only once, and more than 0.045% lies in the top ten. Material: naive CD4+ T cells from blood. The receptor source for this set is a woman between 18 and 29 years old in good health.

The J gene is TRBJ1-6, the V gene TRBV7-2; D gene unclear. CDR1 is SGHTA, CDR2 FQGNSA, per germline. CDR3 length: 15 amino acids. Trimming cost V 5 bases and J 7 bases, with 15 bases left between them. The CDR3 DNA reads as TGTGCCAGCAGCAACCGGGAAAGTCAAAATTCACCCCTCCACTTT. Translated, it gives CASSNRESQNSPLHF.

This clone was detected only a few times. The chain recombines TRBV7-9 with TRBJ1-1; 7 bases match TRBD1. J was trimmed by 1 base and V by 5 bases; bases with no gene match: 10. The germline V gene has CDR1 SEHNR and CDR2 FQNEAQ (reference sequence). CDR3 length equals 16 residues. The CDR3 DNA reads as TGTGCCAGCAGCCGTATTTCCGGGACAGCGAACACTGAAGCTTTCTTT. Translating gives CASSRISGTANTEAFF.

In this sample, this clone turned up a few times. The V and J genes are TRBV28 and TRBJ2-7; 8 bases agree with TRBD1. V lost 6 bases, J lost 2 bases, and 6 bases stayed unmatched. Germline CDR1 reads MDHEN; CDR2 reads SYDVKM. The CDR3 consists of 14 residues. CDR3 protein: CASSPGQGTYEQYV. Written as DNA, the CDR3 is TGTGCCAGCAGCCCTGGACAGGGTACCTACGAGCAGTACGTC.

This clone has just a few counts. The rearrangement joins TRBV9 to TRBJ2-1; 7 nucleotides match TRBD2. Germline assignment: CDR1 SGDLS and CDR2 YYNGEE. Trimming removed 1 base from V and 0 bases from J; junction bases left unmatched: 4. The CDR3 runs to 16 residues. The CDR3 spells CASSVRREVSYNEQFF. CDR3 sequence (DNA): TGTGCCAGCAGCGTACGACGGGAGGTCTCCTACAATGAGCAGTTCTTC.

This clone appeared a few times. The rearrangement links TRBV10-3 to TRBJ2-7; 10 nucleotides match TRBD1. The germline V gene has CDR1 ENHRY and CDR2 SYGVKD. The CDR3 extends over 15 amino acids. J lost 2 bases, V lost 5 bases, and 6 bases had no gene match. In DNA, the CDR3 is TGTGCCATCAGTTTCGGGACAGGGGTCACCTACGAGCAGTACTTC. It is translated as CAISFGTGVTYEQYF.